This TCR beta chain came from a study of beta chain features in type 1 diabetes. Using CD45RO/CCR7/CD25/CD127/CD95/CD27, CD4+ naive, central memory, regulatory and stem cell-like memory cells were sorted. Since all of the isolated RNA was reverse transcribed, expressed TCRB transcripts were what got sequenced. The assay was immunoSEQ multiplex PCR, and TCRdb's table has in-frame clones only and misses some. Here the sample spans about 710,000 clones, over 13% being singletons. General observations from the study: All four CD4+ subsets of Type 1 diabetes patients contained TCRB CDR3s that were moderately but significantly shorter. Possibly, sequencing cDNA over-represented cells that had high TCR expression levels. Reduced insertions and increased deletions marked VDJ junctions in type 1 diabetes patients.

This clone was seen more than once but under ten times. The antigen is not known. V trimming: 5 bases; J trimming: 5 bases; junction bases outside the gene matches: 8. Per germline, CDR1 KGHSH and CDR2 LQKENI. CDR3 length: 16 residues. This TCR was recovered from a man aged 18 to 29 with type 1 diabetes. The source material was naive CD4+ T cells from blood. The genes are TRBV18 and TRBJ2-1, with TRBD1 matching 11 bases. The CDR3 DNA follows: TGTGCCAGCTCATCCAGGACAGGGGGCAGGCACAATGAGCAGTTCTTC. This encodes CASSSRTGGRHNEQFF.